A selection of T cell receptor beta chains follows, all from one sample in a study of T cells in Graves' hyperthyroidism and ophthalmopathy. TCRdb re-called the multiplex PCR reads through MiXCR, storing one row per CDR3 protein. The sample includes 450,000 to 700,000 distinct CDR3 sequences, about 45% of them seen just once. What was sequenced was peripheral blood or thyroid tissue (not recorded which). Receptors originate from a woman under 30 with Graves' hyperthyroidism. CDR3s include the opening cysteine and the closing phenylalanine or tryptophan. A D gene is named only where the DNA matches it firmly. The size of a clone is reported for some rows only, either as once, few or many, or as a class for expanded clones.

J,D,size,V,DNA,CDR3
TRBJ1-2,-,-,TRBV5-1,TGCGCCAGCAGCTCGCGCCCCGGGAGCAACTATGGCTACACCTTC,CASSSRPGSNYGYTF
TRBJ2-2,TRBD1,many,TRBV5-6,TGTGCCAGCAGCGAACCGGGACAGGGGTACACCGGGGAGCTGTTTTTT,CASSEPGQGYTGELFF
TRBJ2-3,-,-,TRBV29-1,TGCAGCGTTGACCTAAACGTGGGAACCTCAAACACAGATACGCAGTATTTT,CSVDLNVGTSNTDTQYF
TRBJ1-2,-,-,TRBV29-1,TGCAGCGTTGATCAGGGTATGAGTGGCTACACCTTC,CSVDQGMSGYTF
TRBJ2-5,-,many,TRBV12-3/TRBV12-4,TGTGCCAGCAGTTATAGCGGACCCAGAGCGGAGACCCAGTACTTC,CASSYSGPRAETQYF
TRBJ2-5,-,-,TRBV7-9,TGTGCCAGCAGACTGACAGAGACCCAGTACTTC,CASRLTETQYF
TRBJ2-7,-,many,TRBV29-1,TGCAGCGCCGACGGAGTCCTAGGGGCCGAGCAGTACTTC,CSADGVLGAEQYF
TRBJ1-4,-,many,TRBV7-9,TGTGCCAGCAGCTTAGTATTCAGGCGGAAACTGTTTTTT,CASSLVFRRKLFF
TRBJ2-5,TRBD2,few,TRBV7-9,TGTGCCAGCAGCTTATTAGCGGGAATAGAGACCCAGTACTTC,CASSLLAGIETQYF
TRBJ1-1,-,once,TRBV5-1,TGCGCCAGCAGCTTTACGGGGAGCTCAACGACTGAAGCTTTCTTT,CASSFTGSSTTEAFF
TRBJ1-5,-,many,TRBV2,TGTGCCAGCAGTGGTGAGACCCTGGGTGGTCAGCCCCAGCATTTT,CASSGETLGGQPQHF
TRBJ1-3,-,-,TRBV10-3,TGTGCCATCAGTGATCCGGGACACCAGAACACCATATATTTT,CAISDPGHQNTIYF
TRBJ2-2,-,-,TRBV12-3/TRBV12-4,TGTGCCAGCAGTTCGGACGGGAACACCGGGGAGCTGTTTTTT,CASSSDGNTGELFF
TRBJ1-1,-,many,TRBV10-3,TGTGCCATCAGTGAGTCGGGAGGGGGTGACACTGAAGCTTTCTTT,CAISESGGGDTEAFF
TRBJ2-7,-,-,TRBV10-3,TGTGCCATCAGTGAGGGTATGGGGTTACTCGAGCAGTACTTC,CAISEGMGLLEQYF
TRBJ2-2,-,few,TRBV6-5,TGTGCCAGCAGTTACTTTGCAGGGCGGATGAACACCGGGGAGCTGTTTTTT,CASSYFAGRMNTGELFF
TRBJ1-6,-,many,TRBV9,TGTGCCAGCAGCGTAGAGGGACTCAATTCACCCCTCCACTTT,CASSVEGLNSPLHF
TRBJ1-5,-,-,TRBV11-2,TGTGCCAGCAGCTTAGTCCAGGGGACCTACGAGCATTTT,CASSLVQGTYEHF
TRBJ2-7,TRBD2,-,TRBV29-1,TGCAGCTTGGAGGGACTAGCGGGAGCCGAGCAGTACTTC,CSLEGLAGAEQYF
TRBJ2-5,TRBD1,many,TRBV20-1,TGCAGTGCTTTGGGACAGAAGGCGACCCAGTACTTC,CSALGQKATQYF
TRBJ2-6,TRBD1,-,TRBV29-1,TGCAGCGGCAGGACAGGCGACTCTGGGGCCAACGTCCTGACTTTC,CSGRTGDSGANVLTF
TRBJ2-5,-,many,TRBV4-1,TGCGCCAGCAGCCAAGGCCCAATACTAGAGCTGGAGACCCAGTACTTC,CASSQGPILELETQYF